This T cell receptor (beta chain) was recorded in a study of T cells in Graves' hyperthyroidism and ophthalmopathy. RNA transcripts served as the template for amplifying TCR beta CDR3 regions. The study used the HTBI primer set for a first-round RT-PCR of the TCR CDR3. In TCRdb, the multiplex PCR reads were re-called with MiXCR into one record per CDR3 protein. The sample shows about 640,000 distinct CDR3 sequences, less than 25% of them seen only once. Comments on this clonotype: The antigen is undetermined.

The V gene's germline CDR1 is MNHEY and CDR2 SVGAGI. This CDR3 is 16 amino acids long. The junction had 4 bases not matched to a gene; V was cut back by 2 bases and J by 0 bases. Notes on the study in general: Ophthalmopathy was identified by the model a median approximately 6.9 months ahead of onset. Blood held most thyroid clonotypes expanded above 0.001 frequency.

Together with thyroid ultrasound, orbital computed tomography, serum thyroxine and TRAb, clinical symptoms were used for diagnoses. The chain recombines TRBV6-5 with TRBJ1-2, with 9 nucleotides matching TRBD1. The clonotype comes from a young man with Graves' ophthalmopathy. Sample: blood. CDR3 sequence: CASSYQGQGPNYGYTF. The CDR3 nucleotides are TGTGCCAGCAGTTACCAGGGACAGGGCCCTAACTATGGCTACACCTTC.